A selection of T cell receptor beta chains follows, all from one sample in a study of siplizumab effects on memory and regulatory T cells. The method was immunoSEQ multiplex PCR; TCRdb's version includes in-frame clones alone and lacks a portion of them. Of approximately 82,000 clones detected, over 80% appear once; the ten largest clones hold approximately 1.5%. The source material was Tregs sorted from blood. The receptors shown here come from a human donor in good health. Both conserved end residues are part of each CDR3. Fields, in order: J gene, clone size, D gene, V gene, CDR3 DNA, CDR3 protein. The D gene is left open where the match is weak. Only some rows state a clone size, as once, few, many or a class for expanded clones.

TRBJ2-1 few TRBD1 TRBV5-1 TGCGCCAGCAGGGGACAGGGTAGCTCCTACAATGAGCAGTTCTTC CASRGQGSSYNEQFF
TRBJ1-2 . TRBD1 TRBV16 TGTGCCAGCAGTTCCAGGGACAGGGACCTCGTCGGCTACACCTTC CASSSRDRDLVGYTF
TRBJ1-3 . . TRBV7-6 TGTGCCAGCAGGTTGGGAACTGGAAACACCATATATTTT CASRLGTGNTIYF
TRBJ2-3 . . TRBV7-9 TGTGCCAGCAGCTTAACGGCGGGGGCAACAGATACGCAGTATTTT CASSLTAGATDTQYF
TRBJ2-3 . TRBD1 TRBV5-4 TGTGCCAGCACCCCGGGACAGGGGACAGATACGCAGTATTTT CASTPGQGTDTQYF
TRBJ2-5 few . TRBV7-2 TGTGCCAGCAGCTTACAAGGGGTTGGTGAGACCCAGTACTTC CASSLQGVGETQYF
TRBJ2-5 . . TRBV5-5 TGTGCCAGCAGTCGGGGGTCGAGGGAGACCCAGTACTTC CASSRGSRETQYF
TRBJ1-2 . . TRBV7-2 TGTGCCAGCAGCCTACGGACAGAAAACAACTATGGCTACACCTTC CASSLRTENNYGYTF
TRBJ1-6 . . TRBV15 TGTGCCACCAGCAGAGGACAGATAGAAAATTCACCCCTCCACTTT CATSRGQIENSPLHF
TRBJ1-5 few . TRBV30 TGTGCCTGGAGTGTCCAGGTGGGGCAGCCCCAGCATTTT CAWSVQVGQPQHF
TRBJ1-2 . . TRBV6-5 TGTGCCAGCAGTTACTTTACGACGACCGGTGGGGGCGGCTACACCTTC CASSYFTTTGGGGYTF
TRBJ2-3 . . TRBV12-5 TGTGCTAGTCAGTCTTCAGGGGAAGGAGATACGCAGTATTTT CASQSSGEGDTQYF
TRBJ2-3 . . TRBV11-3 TGTGCCAGCAGCCCAGGGCAGGGGAAGACAGATACGCAGTATTTT CASSPGQGKTDTQYF
TRBJ2-5 . TRBD2 TRBV7-3 TGTGCCAGCAGCTTAGGGACTAGCGGGGAGACCCAGTACTTC CASSLGTSGETQYF
TRBJ1-2 few . TRBV28 TGTGCCAGCAGTCAGGGGTTGGATGGCTACACCTTC CASSQGLDGYTF
TRBJ2-6 . . TRBV15 TGTGCCACCAGCAGTCGGGACTCTGGGGCCAACGTCCTGACTTTC CATSSRDSGANVLTF
TRBJ2-7 . . TRBV21-1 TGTGCCAGCAGCAAATGTGGGGACAGCCGTAACTCCTACGAGCAGTACTTC CASSKCGDSRNSYEQYF
TRBJ1-6 . . TRBV2 TGTGCCAGCAGTGAGACTTGGCCACGAGGGAATTCACCCCTCCACTTT CASSETWPRGNSPLHF
TRBJ2-1 . TRBD2 TRBV2 TGTGCCAGCAGTGTGGAGACTAGCGCTTACAATGAGCAGTTCTTC CASSVETSAYNEQFF
TRBJ1-1 . . TRBV27 TGTGCCAGCCGGGCTACGGGCACTGAAGCTTTCTTT CASRATGTEAFF
TRBJ1-6 . . TRBV30 TGTGCCTGGAGTGACATGCTGGGGTCACCCCTCCACTTT CAWSDMLGSPLHF
TRBJ1-2 . TRBD1 TRBV4-2 TGTGCCAGCAGCCCAAGGACAGGGAATCTCTATGGCTACACCTTC CASSPRTGNLYGYTF
TRBJ2-5 . TRBD2 TRBV7-2 TGTGCCAGCAGCTTTACTAGCGGGGGGGCTATCCAGTACTTC CASSFTSGGAIQYF
TRBJ1-1 once . TRBV20-1 TGCAGTGCTAGGTGGCTGGGAGAGGCTTTCTTT CSARWLGEAFF
TRBJ2-7 . TRBD2 TRBV5-5 TGTGCCAGCAGCTTTATAGCGGGGACTTCCTACGAGCAGTACTTC CASSFIAGTSYEQYF
TRBJ1-1 . . TRBV7-9 TGTGCCAGCAGCTTAAAGGCCACTGAAGCTTTCTTT CASSLKATEAFF
TRBJ1-6 . . TRBV5-8 TGTGCCAGCAGCCTGACGGGACCGCTCTATAATTCACCCCTCCACTTT CASSLTGPLYNSPLHF
TRBJ1-6 . . TRBV6-1 TGTGCCAGCAGTGAAGCGCCTACCAGCTCCTATAATTCACCCCTCCACTTT CASSEAPTSSYNSPLHF
TRBJ1-2 . TRBD1 TRBV7-2 TGTGCCAGCAGTTTAGGGGGTGTACAGGGGACCTATGGCTACACCTTC CASSLGGVQGTYGYTF
TRBJ1-3 . . TRBV9 TGTGCCAGCAGCGGCAGGGAGTCTACAACCACCATATATTTT CASSGRESTTTIYF